This T cell receptor (beta chain) derives from a study of blood T cell repertoires in COVID-19. Overall study context: T cells, B-cell-depleted T cells, or PBMCs provided the cDNA or gDNA that served as material.

V gave up 4 bases and J gave up 8 bases, with 14 bases separating them. This CDR3 is 14 amino acids long. The germline CDR1 and CDR2 sequences are LNHDA and SQIVND (reference sequence). Recruitment covered under 25 US areas and drew participants whose ages spanned roughly 18 to 100 years. Clinical history as reported by participants underpinned cohort assignment. The study counted Cohort 3 donors as recovered given two negative PCRs, clearance, or symptom resolution. Repertoires were generated with immunoSEQ multiplex PCR, while TCRdb's copy carries only in-frame clones and drops some. The sample carries 210,000 or so clones, about 80% recorded once.

The chain joins TRBV19 to TRBJ1-4, with D unresolved. Specimen: PBMCs or T cells enriched from blood (not recorded which). The TCR originated in a man aged 60 to 69 who had recovered from COVID-19. CDR3 nucleotide sequence: TGTGCCAGTAGTAGGCCAGGAGGATTAGAAAAACTGTTTTTT. It encodes CASSRPGGLEKLFF.